This T cell receptor beta chain appears in the sequencing data of a study of control samples from healthy donors and cancer patients. Clones were sequenced by immunoSEQ multiplex PCR, and TCRdb holds only the in-frame ones, with some missing. Seen here are some 130,000 clones, around 92% observed once, and the top ten hold around 2.1%. Germline CDR1 is KGHSH and CDR2 is LQKENI. V lost 2 bases to trimming and J lost 3 bases; unmatched junction nucleotides: 4. CDR3 length equals 16 residues. The J gene is TRBJ2-2, the V gene TRBV18; 9 bases line up with TRBD1. The source material was blood. The clonotype originates from a woman in her 50s in good health. CDR3 region: CASSPRQGGDTGELFF. For the CDR3, the DNA is TGTGCCAGCTCACCAAGACAGGGGGGCGACACCGGGGAGCTGTTTTTT. The full variable domain, completed using reference TRBV18 and TRBJ2-2, is NAGVMQNPRHLVRRRGQEARLRCSPMKGHSHVYWYRQLPEEGLKFMVYLQKENIIDESGMPKERFSAEFPKEGPSILRIQQVVRGDSAAYFCASSPRQGGDTGELFFGEGSRLTVL.